This T cell receptor (beta chain) emerged from a study of cytomegalovirus exposure and HLA in healthy donors. Trimming took off 3 bases at V and 11 bases at J, with 10 bases between the two ends. Germline-derived CDR1 and CDR2 are SEHNR and FQNEAQ (reference sequence). The CDR3 loop spans 12 amino acids. The PCR employed 60 Vbeta primers together with 13 Jbeta primers. The data were produced by immunoSEQ multiplex PCR, yet TCRdb's version contains in-frame clones alone and is incomplete. The sample shows some 150,000 clones, roughly four fifths of them seen only once. V is TRBV7-9 and J is TRBJ1-4, with D hard to call. This receptor was obtained from a woman aged 45 to 65 in good health and CMV-seronegative. Sequences were obtained from PBMCs. In DNA, the CDR3 is TGTGCCAGCAGCTTGGGCGGAGGGAAACTGTTTTTT. Its translation is CASSLGGGKLFF.